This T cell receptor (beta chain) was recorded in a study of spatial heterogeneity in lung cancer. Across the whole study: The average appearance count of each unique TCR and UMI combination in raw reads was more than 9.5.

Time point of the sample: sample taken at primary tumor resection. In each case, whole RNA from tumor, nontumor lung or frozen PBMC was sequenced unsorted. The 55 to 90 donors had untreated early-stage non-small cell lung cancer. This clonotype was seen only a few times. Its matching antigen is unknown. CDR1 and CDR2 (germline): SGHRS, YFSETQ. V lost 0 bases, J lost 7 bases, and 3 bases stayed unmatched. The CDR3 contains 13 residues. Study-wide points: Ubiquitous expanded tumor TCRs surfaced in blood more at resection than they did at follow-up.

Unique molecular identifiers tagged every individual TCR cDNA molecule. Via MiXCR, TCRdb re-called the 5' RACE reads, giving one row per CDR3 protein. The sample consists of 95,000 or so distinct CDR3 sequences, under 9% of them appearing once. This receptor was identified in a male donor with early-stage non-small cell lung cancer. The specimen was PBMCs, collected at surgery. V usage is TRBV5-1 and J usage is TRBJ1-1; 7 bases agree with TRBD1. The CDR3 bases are TGCGCCAGCAGCTTGGCCGGACAGGATGAAGCTTTCTTT. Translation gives CASSLAGQDEAFF.